This is a list of T cell receptor beta chains from one sample in a study of blood T cell repertoires in COVID-19. Method: immunoSEQ multiplex PCR; TCRdb's copy keeps in-frame clones and lacks some. The sample comprises about 250,000 clones, about 82% of which are singletons, and 5% to 6% rests with the top ten. The specimen sequenced was peripheral blood. These receptor sequences come from a woman aged 80 or over with COVID-19, enrolled during active disease. The CDR3 runs from the conserved cysteine through the conserved F or W. The order of the fields is CDR3 protein, CDR3 DNA, J gene, V gene, D gene. D genes are given only for firm matches.

CDR3 protein: CASSTHLDIPQFF
CDR3 DNA: TGCGCCAGCAGCACCCACTTGGACATTCCGCAGTTCTTC
J gene: TRBJ2-1
V gene: TRBV5-1
D gene: NA

CDR3 protein: CASSFSGRDQETQYF
CDR3 DNA: TGTGCCAGCAGCTTTTCTGGGCGGGACCAAGAGACCCAGTACTTC
J gene: TRBJ2-5
V gene: TRBV11-2
D gene: NA

CDR3 protein: CASTRGASTEAFF
CDR3 DNA: TGTGCCAGTACACGGGGGGCGAGTACTGAAGCTTTCTTT
J gene: TRBJ1-1
V gene: TRBV19
D gene: NA

CDR3 protein: CASSQWEGETQYF
CDR3 DNA: TGCGCCAGCAGCCAATGGGAGGGAGAGACCCAGTACTTC
J gene: TRBJ2-5
V gene: TRBV5-1
D gene: TRBD2

CDR3 protein: CASRGASGGHGETQYF
CDR3 DNA: TGCGCCAGCAGGGGGGCTAGCGGGGGCCATGGGGAGACCCAGTACTTC
J gene: TRBJ2-5
V gene: TRBV10-2
D gene: TRBD2

CDR3 protein: CASSSLSDTGELFF
CDR3 DNA: TGTGCCAGCAGCTCACTTTCTGACACCGGGGAGCTGTTTTTT
J gene: TRBJ2-2
V gene: TRBV11-2
D gene: NA

CDR3 protein: CASSQGKRGQGYTF
CDR3 DNA: TGTGCCAGCAGCCAAGGAAAAAGGGGGCAAGGCTACACCTTC
J gene: TRBJ1-2
V gene: TRBV3-1/TRBV3-2
D gene: TRBD1

CDR3 protein: CASSTGQGGGGLFF
CDR3 DNA: TGTGCCAGCAGTACCGGACAGGGAGGTGGTGGACTGTTTTTT
J gene: TRBJ1-4
V gene: TRBV5-4
D gene: TRBD1

CDR3 protein: CASRAGVQPQHF
CDR3 DNA: TGTGCCAGCAGGGCAGGGGTCCAGCCCCAGCATTTT
J gene: TRBJ1-5
V gene: TRBV12-3/TRBV12-4
D gene: NA

CDR3 protein: CASSLLRVSNQPQHF
CDR3 DNA: TGTGCCAGCAGTTTACTCAGGGTCTCCAATCAGCCCCAGCATTTT
J gene: TRBJ1-5
V gene: TRBV6-2/TRBV6-3
D gene: NA

CDR3 protein: CASSQERQGTPLHF
CDR3 DNA: TGTGCCAGCAGCCAAGAGAGACAGGGGACACCCCTCCACTTT
J gene: TRBJ1-6
V gene: TRBV3-1/TRBV3-2
D gene: TRBD1

CDR3 protein: CASSLRRGQGSSPLHF
CDR3 DNA: TGTGCCAGCAGTTTACGCCGAGGACAGGGGAGTTCACCCCTCCACTTT
J gene: TRBJ1-6
V gene: TRBV28
D gene: TRBD1

CDR3 protein: CSVDGFGDTF
CDR3 DNA: TGCAGCGTTGACGGCTTCGGGGACACCTTC
J gene: TRBJ1-2
V gene: TRBV29-1
D gene: NA

CDR3 protein: CASSLVRGKETQYF
CDR3 DNA: TGTGCCAGCAGCTTAGTTCGGGGGAAAGAGACCCAGTACTTC
J gene: TRBJ2-5
V gene: TRBV7-9
D gene: NA

CDR3 protein: CASSFTGLGNTEAFF
CDR3 DNA: TGCGCCAGCAGTTTTACAGGGCTGGGGAACACTGAAGCTTTCTTT
J gene: TRBJ1-1
V gene: TRBV5-1
D gene: NA

CDR3 protein: CASSLTSGNEQFF
CDR3 DNA: TGCGCCAGCAGCTTGACTAGTGGTAATGAGCAGTTCTTC
J gene: TRBJ2-1
V gene: TRBV5-1
D gene: NA

CDR3 protein: CASSRGGGGQPQHF
CDR3 DNA: TGTGCCAGCAGTCGGGGGGGCGGGGGTCAGCCCCAGCATTTT
J gene: TRBJ1-5
V gene: TRBV28
D gene: NA

CDR3 protein: CASSQGQLVTDTQYF
CDR3 DNA: TGTGCCAGCAGCCAAGGACAGTTGGTCACAGATACGCAGTATTTT
J gene: TRBJ2-3
V gene: TRBV3-1/TRBV3-2
D gene: NA

CDR3 protein: CASSLDPSRADTEAFF
CDR3 DNA: TGTGCCAGCAGCTTAGATCCGAGCAGGGCGGACACTGAAGCTTTCTTT
J gene: TRBJ1-1
V gene: TRBV5-4
D gene: NA

CDR3 protein: CASSAPPGGNSPLHF
CDR3 DNA: TGTGCCAGCAGCGCTCCCCCCGGGGGTAATTCACCCCTCCACTTT
J gene: TRBJ1-6
V gene: TRBV9
D gene: NA

CDR3 protein: CASGDLDKLFF
CDR3 DNA: TGTGCCAGCGGCGACTTGGATAAACTGTTTTTT
J gene: TRBJ1-4
V gene: TRBV28
D gene: NA